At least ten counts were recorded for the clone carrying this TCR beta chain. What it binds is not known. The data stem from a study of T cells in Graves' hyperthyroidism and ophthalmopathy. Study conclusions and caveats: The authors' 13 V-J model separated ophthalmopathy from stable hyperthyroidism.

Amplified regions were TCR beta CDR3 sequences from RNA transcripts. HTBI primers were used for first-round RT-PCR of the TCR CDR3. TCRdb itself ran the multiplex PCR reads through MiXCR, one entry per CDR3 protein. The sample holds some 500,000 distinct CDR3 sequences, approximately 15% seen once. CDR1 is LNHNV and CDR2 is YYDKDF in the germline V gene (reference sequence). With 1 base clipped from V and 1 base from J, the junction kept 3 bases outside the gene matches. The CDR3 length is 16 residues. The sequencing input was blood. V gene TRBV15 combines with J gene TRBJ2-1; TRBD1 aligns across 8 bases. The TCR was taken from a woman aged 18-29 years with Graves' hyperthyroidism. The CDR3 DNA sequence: TGTGCCACCAGCAGAGGGACAGGGAGGTCCTACAATGAGCAGTTCTTC. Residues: CATSRGTGRSYNEQFF.